Presented here are 30 T cell receptor beta chains from one specimen sequenced in a study of blood T cell repertoires in COVID-19. Only in-frame clones appear in the TCRdb table, and some are missing; sequencing was by immunoSEQ multiplex PCR. The repertoire holds hundreds of thousands of clones, with 85% to 90% as singletons. The sample comprised PBMCs or T cells enriched from blood (not recorded which). These receptors were obtained from a woman younger than 30 who had recovered from COVID-19.

V gene TRBV11-2 combines with J gene TRBJ1-1, with D maybe TRBD1 (5 bases). V was trimmed by 7 bases and J by 8 bases, leaving 17 bases between them. The CDR3 extends over 13 amino acids. Germline CDR1 is SGHAT and CDR2 is FQNNGV. This chain's CDR3 is CASKAFRGEEAFF. The CDR3 bases are TGTGCCAGCAAAGCGTTTCGGGGGGAAGAAGCTTTCTTT.

This chain joins TRBV24-1 and TRBJ1-2, with D perhaps TRBD1 (5 bases). Germline-derived CDR1 and CDR2 are KGHDR and SFDVKD. V lost 4 bases and J 4 bases, leaving 9 bases between the germline ends. The CDR3 runs to 13 residues. CDR3 residues: CATSEGASYGYTF. Written as DNA, the CDR3 is TGTGCCACCAGTGAAGGGGCGAGCTATGGCTACACCTTC.

This clone has only a few counts. This rearrangement joins TRBV30 to TRBJ1-1; the D gene is possibly TRBD1 (5 bases). The V and J ends lost 6 bases and 0 bases respectively, with 17 bases between them. The CDR3 spans 15 residues. CDR1 is GTSNPN and CDR2 is SVGIG in the germline V gene (reference sequence). The CDR3 DNA follows: TGTGCCTGTAATACGGACGGACACATGAACACTGAAGCTTTCTTT. Amino acids: CACNTDGHMNTEAFF.

The rearrangement uses TRBV9 and TRBJ2-1; 15 bases fit TRBD2. The CDR3 has 23 amino acids. Germline trimming cut 0 bases from V and 1 base from J; bases unmatched to any gene: 17. The V gene's germline CDR1 is SGDLS and CDR2 YYNGEE. CDR3 nucleotide sequence: TGTGCCAGCAGCGTAGCCACCCCCTCAGGACTAGCGGGGGGGCCTCGGTCCTACAATGAGCAGTTCTTC. The encoded protein is CASSVATPSGLAGGPRSYNEQFF.

This chain uses TRBV30 with TRBJ1-6; a possible D gene is TRBD1 (6 bases). Germline values: CDR1 GTSNPN, CDR2 SVGIG (reference sequence). The V end was cut by 4 bases, the J end by 4 bases, with 8 bases between. This CDR3 is 13 amino acids long. The CDR3, as DNA: TGTGCCTGGACCGGGACATATAATTCACCCCTCCACTTT. Its translation is CAWTGTYNSPLHF.

This chain connects TRBV6-8 to TRBJ2-7; D ambiguous. The CDR3 has 15 amino acids. Trimming took off 4 bases at V and 6 bases at J, with 19 bases between the two ends. CDR1 and CDR2 from the germline V gene are MNHGY and SAAAGT. The CDR3, as DNA: TGTGCCAGCAGTTGCGAGAACCCCTCGGAGACCGAGCAGTACTTC. Its translation is CASSCENPSETEQYF.

The chain is built from TRBV19 and TRBJ1-1; D remains unclear. V was clipped by 0 bases and J by 6 bases, with 11 bases between them. There are 14 residues in the CDR3. Germline V gene lookup returns CDR1 LNHDA and CDR2 SQIVND (reference sequence). CDR3 DNA sequence: TGTGCCAGTAGTATAGATGAAACGTCAGCTGAAGCTTTCTTT. It specifies CASSIDETSAEAFF.

This clone was seen a single time. The chain recombines TRBV3-1 (or the pseudogene TRBV3-2) with TRBJ1-1, with D perhaps matching TRBD1 (6 bases). The CDR3 contains 19 residues. Germline CDR1 and CDR2: LGHDT and YNNKEL (reference sequence). The V end lost 0 bases, the J end lost 6 bases, and 26 bases lay between the germline ends. The CDR3 spells CASSQDKQGWANRLSEAFF. In DNA, the CDR3 is TGTGCCAGCAGCCAAGATAAACAGGGATGGGCTAACCGGTTGTCTGAAGCTTTCTTT.

The V gene is TRBV15, the J gene TRBJ2-2; 11 positions agree with TRBD1. The germline V gene encodes CDR1 LNHNV and CDR2 YYDKDF (reference sequence). The CDR3 totals 15 residues. V lost 6 bases and J lost 3; bases outside the gene matches: 3. The CDR3 nucleotides read TGTGCCACCAGGGGGACAGGGGGTTACACCGGGGAGCTGTTTTTT. It specifies CATRGTGGYTGELFF.

The V and J genes are TRBV9 and TRBJ2-3, with 13 bases that match TRBD2. V trimming: 4 bases; J trimming: 6 bases; junction bases outside the gene matches: 11. The CDR3 runs to 17 residues. Germline V gene lookup returns CDR1 SGDLS and CDR2 YYNGEE. DNA for the CDR3: TGTGCCAGCAGCCTAGGGACTAGCGGGGCCAACAGGGATACGCAGTATTTT. Protein product: CASSLGTSGANRDTQYF.

In its sample, this clone was seen once. The V and J genes are TRBV7-9 and TRBJ1-2; maybe TRBD1 (5 bases). CDR3 length: 16 amino acids. Trimming removed 5 bases from V and 3 bases from J, with 19 bases in between. Germline CDR1 SEHNR, CDR2 FQNEAQ (reference sequence). CDR3 bases: TGTGCCAGCAGCGCGAGACCCGGGGGGGACGACTATGGCTACACCTTC. It yields the protein CASSARPGGDDYGYTF. The full variable domain, completed using reference TRBV7-9 and TRBJ1-2, is DTGVSQNPRHKITKRGQNVTFRCDPISEHNRLYWYRQTLGQGPEFLTYFQNEAQLEKSRLLSDRFSAERPKGSFSTLEIQRTEQGDSAMYLCASSARPGGDDYGYTFGSGTRLTVV.

V and J are TRBV5-1 and TRBJ1-1, with a tentative D call TRBD1 (6 bases). This CDR3 is 14 amino acids long. V was pared by 1 base and J by 1 base, with 8 bases between. Germline CDR1 and CDR2: SGHRS and YFSETQ. The CDR3 loop is CASSLTTGNTEAFF. In nucleotides, the CDR3 is TGCGCCAGCAGCTTGACGACAGGGAACACTGAAGCTTTCTTT.

The V call is TRBV2, the J call TRBJ2-1; TRBD2 matches 8 bases. The junction had 14 bases not matched to a gene; V was cut back by 8 bases and J by 8 bases. Looked up from germline, CDR1 is SNHLY and CDR2 is FYNNEI. The length of the CDR3 is 15 residues. The CDR3 sequence: CASQKERGLSDEQFF. In DNA, the CDR3 is TGTGCCAGCCAAAAGGAGCGGGGGCTTTCAGATGAGCAGTTCTTC.

V usage is TRBV5-1 and J usage is TRBJ1-6, with D hard to call. Trimming left V 0 bases short and J 8 bases short, with 15 bases between. Germline CDR1 is SGHRS and CDR2 is YFSETQ. The CDR3 runs to 16 residues. CDR3 nucleotides: TGCGCCAGCAGCTTGGGCCCAAATTTTCGGGATTCACCCCTCCACTTT. Encoded protein: CASSLGPNFRDSPLHF.

This chain links TRBV9 with TRBJ2-3; tentatively, D is TRBD1 (6 bases). The CDR3 is 15 amino acids. Germline assignment: CDR1 SGDLS and CDR2 YYNGEE. The V gene lost 3 bases and the J gene lost 2 bases, with 13 bases spanning the gap. In DNA form, the CDR3 reads TGTGCCAGCAGCGAAACAGGGAGCCTCACAGATACGCAGTATTTT. It specifies CASSETGSLTDTQYF.

The genes are TRBV4-2 and TRBJ2-2; TRBD2 agrees at 12 bases. V was pared by 1 base and J by 4 bases, with 4 bases of the junction left unmatched. The CDR3 is 17 residues long. Germline V gene data show CDR1 as LGHNA and CDR2 as YNFKEQ. The CDR3 protein is CASSQGLAGVLTGELFF. The CDR3 DNA is TGTGCCAGCAGCCAAGGACTAGCGGGGGTTCTCACCGGGGAGCTGTTTTTT.

This clone occurred a few times. The rearrangement uses TRBV5-5 and TRBJ2-7, with 8 bases lining up with TRBD2. The germline V gene encodes CDR1 SGHKS and CDR2 YYEKEE (reference sequence). V lost 5 bases, J lost 0 bases, and 4 bases stayed unmatched. The CDR3 spans 14 residues. The CDR3 coding sequence is TGTGCCAGCAGGGAACTAGCGGACTCCTACGAGCAGTACTTC. Protein: CASRELADSYEQYF.

The chain is built from TRBV11-2 and TRBJ2-1; 7 bases fit TRBD2. CDR1 and CDR2 from the germline V gene are SGHAT and FQNNGV. The CDR3 spans 19 residues. V lost 2 bases and J lost 2; bases outside the gene matches: 15. CDR3 nucleotide sequence: TGTGCCAGCAGCTTACGCGGGGGTCCCCGGGTTATGACCTACAATGAGCAGTTCTTC. As protein: CASSLRGGPRVMTYNEQFF. The whole variable domain, filled in from reference TRBV11-2 and TRBJ2-1, reads EAGVAQSPRYKIIEKRQSVAFWCNPISGHATLYWYQQILGQGPKLLIQFQNNGVVDDSQLPKDRFSAERLKGVDSTLKIQPAKLEDSAVYLCASSLRGGPRVMTYNEQFFGPGTRLTVL.

The CDR3 sequence is CASSDRFSTGELFF. As DNA, the CDR3 is TGTGCCAGCAGCGACAGGTTCTCCACCGGGGAGCTGTTTTTT. The chain employs TRBV6-6 and TRBJ2-2, with D possibly being TRBD1 (6 bases). This CDR3 has 14 residues. Germline CDR1 and CDR2: MNHNY and SVGAGI (reference sequence). The germline V and J ends were trimmed by 6 bases and 4 bases, with 12 bases remaining between them.

In its sample, this clone was seen once. The chain combines TRBV30 with TRBJ1-1; D is possibly TRBD1 (5 bases). The CDR3 has 13 residues. Germline V gives CDR1 GTSNPN, CDR2 SVGIG (reference sequence). Trimming stripped 2 bases from V and 2 bases from J, with 9 bases between. The DNA of the CDR3 is TGTGCCTGGAGTCGACAGCCCAACACTGAAGCTTTCTTT. This codes for CAWSRQPNTEAFF.

The chain employs TRBV18 and TRBJ1-5; the D is unclear. In germline, CDR1 is KGHSH, CDR2 LQKENI. V was shortened by 3 bases and J by 7 bases, with 10 bases between the two germline ends. The CDR3 is 13 residues long. The CDR3 bases are TGTGCCAGCTCACCCAGTTTGGGCCAGCCCCAGCATTTT. As protein: CASSPSLGQPQHF.

Here the CDR3 reads CASSSVAYNSPLHF. CDR3 sequence (DNA): TGTGCCAGCAGTTCGGTCGCCTATAATTCACCCCTCCACTTT. The chain has TRBV28 and TRBJ1-6; D is unclear. The germline CDR1 and CDR2 sequences are MDHEN and SYDVKM. The CDR3 covers 14 residues. Trimming removed 4 bases at V and 2 bases at J, with 6 bases between.

The chain joins TRBV7-8 to TRBJ1-5; tentative D call: TRBD1 (6 bases). CDR1 and CDR2 (germline): SGHVS, FQNEAQ. Deletions cut 1 base from V and 1 base from J, with 17 bases between. This CDR3 has 18 residues. The CDR3 DNA reads TGTGCCAGCAGCTTAGGGGGCAGGGGCTCAGGAAGCAATCAGCCCCAGCATTTT. Protein: CASSLGGRGSGSNQPQHF.

This chain uses TRBV2 with TRBJ2-3, with D possibly TRBD2 on 6 matching bases. Trimming removed 1 base at V and 10 bases at J, with 9 bases between. Germline lookup yields CDR1 SNHLY and CDR2 FYNNEI. CDR3 length: 12 residues. CDR3 loop: CASSEGLVAQYF. The CDR3 DNA sequence: TGTGCCAGCAGTGAAGGACTAGTTGCGCAGTATTTT. The full variable domain, completed using reference TRBV2 and TRBJ2-3, is EPEVTQTPSHQVTQMGQEVILRCVPISNHLYFYWYRQILGQKVEFLVSFYNNEISEKSEIFDDQFSVERPDGSNFTLKIRSTKLEDSAMYFCASSEGLVAQYFGPGTRLTVL.

This clone was seen a few times. The rearrangement links TRBV5-6 to TRBJ1-6, with 7 bases lining up with TRBD1. Germline V CDR1 and CDR2: SGHDT, YYEEEE. This CDR3 has 14 residues. The V gene end was trimmed by 2 bases and the J gene end by 4 bases; junction bases not matched to a gene: 0. For the CDR3, the DNA is TGTGCCAGCAGCTTACAGGGGTATAATTCACCCCTCCACTTT. Translating it yields CASSLQGYNSPLHF.

The chain carries TRBV19 and TRBJ2-7; D is possibly TRBD2 (5 bases). Trimming took 3 bases from V and 4 from J, leaving 13 bases between them. CDR3 size: 14 residues. Germline V gives CDR1 LNHDA, CDR2 SQIVND (reference sequence). The CDR3 DNA is TGTGCCAGTAGTATGGACTGGGTAGGGTACGAGCAGTACTTC. Residues: CASSMDWVGYEQYF.

This clone was observed a few times. The CDR3: CASYRGRRGRADPGGYTF. The CDR3 DNA follows: TGTGCCAGCTACAGGGGAAGGAGGGGTCGGGCTGACCCGGGAGGCTACACCTTC. This rearrangement joins TRBV21-1 to TRBJ1-2; TRBD1, the table's D call, lacks a check against the DNA. TRBV21-1 is tagged as a pseudogene. This CDR3 comprises 18 residues.

The V and J genes are TRBV19 and TRBJ1-1, with 7 nucleotides matching TRBD1. Trimming cost V 4 bases and J 4 bases; bases outside gene matches: 6. The CDR3 loop spans 14 amino acids. Germline-derived CDR1 and CDR2 are LNHDA and SQIVND (reference sequence). The CDR3, as DNA: TGTGCCAGTAGTACAAGGGGGCTCGGCACTGAAGCTTTCTTT. Its protein is CASSTRGLGTEAFF.

This chain joins TRBV6-5 and TRBJ1-2, with a weak D call TRBD1 (5 bases). Germline CDR1 and CDR2: MNHEY and SVGAGI. Trimming took 0 bases from V and 10 from J, leaving 15 bases between them. This CDR3 is 14 amino acids long. This CDR3 is CASSYSKGRVTYTF. For the CDR3, the DNA is TGTGCCAGCAGTTACTCGAAGGGCAGGGTGACCTACACCTTC.

V gene TRBV7-9 combines with J gene TRBJ2-3; 9 bases match TRBD1. CDR3 length equals 12 residues. The J segment lost 4 bases and the V segment lost 11 bases, leaving 4 bases of the junction unmatched. Germline CDR1 SEHNR, CDR2 FQNEAQ (reference sequence). CDR3 DNA: TGTGCCGGTGGACAGGGGTCAGATACGCAGTATTTT. Protein product: CAGGQGSDTQYF. The full variable domain, in which reference TRBV7-9 and TRBJ2-3 provide the parts outside the CDR3, is DTGVSQNPRHKITKRGQNVTFRCDPISEHNRLYWYRQTLGQGPEFLTYFQNEAQLEKSRLLSDRFSAERPKGSFSTLEIQRTEQGDSAMYLCAGGQGSDTQYFGPGTRLTVL.